The next 19 T cell receptor beta chains were all read from a single sample in a study of blood T cell repertoires in COVID-19 (dated by TCRdb to about 2020). Library preparation was by the immunoSEQ multiplex PCR assay. This immuneACCESS table, as held by TCRdb, lists in-frame sequences with V and J called but not all clones. Of the missing ones, under half trace to an unresolved V gene in checked studies; the others have no known cause. The sample table lists 130,000 to 150,000 clones, 84% of them with a count of one. The ten largest clones capture 5.5% to 7% of the sample. The sequenced sample was peripheral blood. These receptors came from a human donor in a cohort sampled during active COVID-19.

This clone was observed a single time. The chain uses TRBV7-2 and TRBJ2-3; D might be TRBD2 (5 bases). V lost 1 base and J 2 bases, leaving 16 bases between the germline ends. The CDR3 extends over 17 amino acids. CDR1 SGHTA and CDR2 FQGNSA come from the germline V gene. The CDR3 loop reads CASSLVGSLAVTDTQYF. CDR3 DNA: TGTGCCAGCAGCTTAGTGGGGAGCTTAGCCGTCACAGATACGCAGTATTTT. Together with reference TRBV7-2 and TRBJ2-3, the CDR3 gives the full variable domain: GAGVSQSPSNKVTEKGKDVELRCDPISGHTALYWYRQSLGQGLEFLIYFQGNSAPDKSGLPSDRFSAERTGGSVSTLTIQRTQQEDSAVYLCASSLVGSLAVTDTQYFGPGTRLTVL.

The CDR3 loop is CASRPSGGAYNEQFF. The CDR3 coding sequence is TGTGCCAGCAGGCCTAGCGGGGGGGCCTACAATGAGCAGTTCTTC. The V gene is TRBV6-2 or TRBV6-3, the J gene TRBJ2-1, with 12 bases matching TRBD2. Per the germline V gene, CDR1 is MNHEY and CDR2 is SVGEGT. J lost 2 bases, V lost 6 bases, and 2 bases had no gene match. The CDR3 covers 15 residues.

This clone was seen only a few times. J is TRBJ2-1 and V is TRBV25-1; D unresolved. Germline V lookup: CDR1 MGHDK, CDR2 SYGVNS. Deletions cut 4 bases from V and 10 bases from J, with 8 bases between. This CDR3 spans 11 amino acids. The CDR3 DNA follows: TGTGCCAGCAGTGGCTCTCAGGAGCAGTTCTTC. This gives the protein CASSGSQEQFF.

The chain employs TRBV18 and TRBJ2-5, with a tentative D call TRBD2 (5 bases). The germline V gene encodes CDR1 KGHSH and CDR2 LQKENI. Trimming left V 3 bases short and J 2 bases short, with 19 bases between. The CDR3 is 17 residues long. CDR3 amino acids: CASSPQALYRDQETQYF. The CDR3 DNA reads as TGTGCCAGCTCACCTCAAGCGCTATACCGGGATCAAGAGACCCAGTACTTC.

The chain employs TRBV28 and TRBJ1-1; D gene unclear. Germline CDR1 and CDR2: MDHEN and SYDVKM. The CDR3 sequence is 15 residues long. With 6 bases removed from V and 4 bases from J, the gap between germline ends came to 18 bases. As DNA, the CDR3 is TGTGCCAGCAGCCCAAATATTATGACAAGCACTGAAGCTTTCTTT. Translating it yields CASSPNIMTSTEAFF.

This chain joins TRBV6-6 and TRBJ1-5, with D uncertain. Trimming took 5 bases from V and 2 from J, leaving 22 bases between them. Germline V gives CDR1 MNHNY, CDR2 SVGAGI (reference sequence). The CDR3 contains 18 residues. The CDR3 here is CASSLSSNRGYGNQPQHF. In DNA, the CDR3 is TGTGCCAGCAGTCTCTCCTCAAACCGGGGTTATGGCAATCAGCCCCAGCATTTT.

V is TRBV2 and J is TRBJ1-6; D not certain. This CDR3 region has 14 residues. Looked up from germline, CDR1 is SNHLY and CDR2 is FYNNEI. V was clipped by 4 bases and J by 5 bases, with 9 bases between them. The DNA of the CDR3 is TGTGCCAGCAGTGTTACAACAAATAATTCACCCCTCCACTTT. Translated, it gives CASSVTTNNSPLHF.

The chain carries TRBV6-6 and TRBJ2-7; 8 bases are a match to TRBD2. The CDR3 length is 12 residues. Germline CDR1 reads MNHNY; CDR2 reads SVGAGI (reference sequence). The ends lost 2 bases at V and 7 bases at J; junction bases unmatched: 1. CDR3: CASSYGGGEQYF. The CDR3 DNA is TGTGCCAGCAGTTACGGCGGGGGGGAGCAGTACTTC.

The chain couples TRBV6-2 or TRBV6-3 to TRBJ2-3, with 7 bases that match TRBD2. Trimming removed 6 bases from V and 0 bases from J; junction bases left unmatched: 6. CDR1 and CDR2 (germline): MNHEY, SVGEGT. CDR3 length equals 15 residues. The DNA for the CDR3 is TGTGCCAGCAGCCGCGGGAGCCCAAGCACAGATACGCAGTATTTT. Translated, it gives CASSRGSPSTDTQYF.

This CDR3 is CASSPGLAGAGDTQYF. DNA of the CDR3: TGTGCCAGCTCACCAGGACTAGCGGGGGCCGGAGATACGCAGTATTTT. The rearrangement links TRBV7-9 to TRBJ2-3; 13 bases are shared with TRBD2. V lost 8 bases and J lost 5; bases outside the gene matches: 10. Germline V gene lookup returns CDR1 SEHNR and CDR2 FQNEAQ (reference sequence). The CDR3 consists of 16 residues.

V is TRBV5-4 and J is TRBJ2-5; 10 nucleotides align to TRBD2. V was clipped by 4 bases and J by 5 bases; unmatched bases: 11. CDR1 is SGHNT and CDR2 is YYREEE in the germline V gene (reference sequence). CDR3 length: 16 amino acids. The CDR3 region is CASSNSLAGGGETQYF. The CDR3 nucleotides read TGTGCCAGCAGCAACTCTTTAGCGGGGGGAGGTGAGACCCAGTACTTC.

The chain recombines TRBV19 with TRBJ1-2, with TRBD1 identical over 7 bases. Germline V gene lookup returns CDR1 LNHDA and CDR2 SQIVND (reference sequence). CDR3 length equals 14 residues. V dropped 6 bases and J dropped 6; count of bases not matched to a gene: 10. This CDR3 is CASRQQGSIDGYTF. The CDR3 DNA sequence: TGTGCCAGTAGGCAACAGGGGTCGATTGATGGCTACACCTTC.

The chain has TRBV12-5 and TRBJ1-1; 9 nucleotides line up with TRBD1. Germline assignment: CDR1 LGHNT and CDR2 FRNRAP. V shed 5 bases and J 0 bases; nucleotides not matched to a gene: 4. The CDR3 contains 15 residues. The CDR3 loop is CASGLGQGMNTEAFF. CDR3 coding DNA: TGTGCTAGTGGTCTTGGACAGGGGATGAACACTGAAGCTTTCTTT. Using reference TRBV12-5 and TRBJ1-1 for the parts outside the CDR3, the full variable domain is DARVTQTPRHKVTEMGQEVTMRCQPILGHNTVFWYRQTMMQGLELLAYFRNRAPLDDSGMPKDRFSAEMPDATLATLKIQPSEPRDSAVYFCASGLGQGMNTEAFFGQGTRLTVV.

This chain links TRBV7-9 with TRBJ1-4; weak D call: TRBD1 (6 bases). The CDR3 has 16 residues. CDR1 SEHNR and CDR2 FQNEAQ come from the germline V gene (reference sequence). The ends were cut back, 6 bases at V and 1 base at J, with 15 bases in the middle. CDR3 amino acids: CASSTTGMGTNEKLFF. As DNA, the CDR3 is TGTGCCAGCAGTACTACAGGGATGGGAACTAATGAAAAACTGTTTTTT.

The rearrangement joins TRBV28 to TRBJ2-3; tentatively, D is TRBD2 (6 bases). The CDR3 sequence is 14 residues long. Trimming took 6 bases from V and 9 from J, leaving 19 bases between them. Per germline, CDR1 MDHEN and CDR2 SYDVKM. In nucleotides, the CDR3 is TGTGCCAGCAGAGAGAGGGACTCGGCCGTGACGCAGTATTTT. This sequence encodes CASRERDSAVTQYF. The full variable domain, completed using reference TRBV28 and TRBJ2-3, is DVKVTQSSRYLVKRTGEKVFLECVQDMDHENMFWYRQDPGLGLRLIYFSYDVKMKEKGDIPEGYSVSREKKERFSLILESASTNQTSMYLCASRERDSAVTQYFGPGTRLTVL.

The rearrangement uses TRBV5-1 and TRBJ2-3, with 12 bases aligning to TRBD2. Looked up from germline, CDR1 is SGHRS and CDR2 is YFSETQ. The CDR3 sequence is 18 residues long. J was trimmed by 0 bases and V by 1 base; bases with no gene match: 6. CDR3 protein: CASSLTVLAGGSTDTQYF. Written as DNA, the CDR3 is TGCGCCAGCAGCTTGACCGTACTAGCGGGGGGTAGCACAGATACGCAGTATTTT.

For the CDR3, the DNA is TGTGCCAGCAGCCAAGTTCGGCGGGGGGCAGGCTCACCCCTCCACTTT. It specifies CASSQVRRGAGSPLHF. The chain uses TRBV3-1 (or the pseudogene TRBV3-2) and TRBJ1-6; D possibly corresponds to TRBD1 (6 bases). CDR3 length: 16 residues. V gave up 1 base and J gave up 10 bases, with 17 bases separating them. In germline, CDR1 is LGHDT, CDR2 YNNKEL (reference sequence).

The chain joins TRBV19 to TRBJ2-1; 8 bases are shared with TRBD2. V lost 3 bases, J lost 2 bases, and 9 bases stayed unmatched. Looked up from germline, CDR1 is LNHDA and CDR2 is SQIVND (reference sequence). The CDR3 is made up of 17 amino acids. The CDR3 region has the DNA TGTGCCAGTAGTATGTGGCTAGCGGGCGATACCTACAATGAGCAGTTCTTC. Translated: CASSMWLAGDTYNEQFF.

V is TRBV7-8 and J is TRBJ2-5; no definite D call. This CDR3 contains 14 residues. The germline V gene has CDR1 SGHVS and CDR2 FQNEAQ. The germline V and J ends were trimmed by 5 bases and 1 base, with 11 bases remaining between them. For the CDR3, the DNA is TGTGCCAGCAGCCGAGGACGGAGCCAAGAGACCCAGTACTTC. This codes for CASSRGRSQETQYF.